The 25 T cell receptor beta chains presented below share a single source sample, sequenced in a study of T cell responses to AZD1222 COVID-19 vaccine. Here immunoSEQ multiplex PCR was the method, and the copy in TCRdb shows in-frame clones only, minus some. The data show tens of thousands of clones, with just over 90% seen just once and less than 5.5% held by the top ten. This specimen consisted of peripheral blood, obtained on day 0 of MenACWY control vaccination. The receptors were gathered from an adult in good health.

This clone was seen a few times. The gene calls are TRBV28 and TRBJ2-4; weak D call: TRBD2 (6 bases). V gave up 3 bases and J gave up 3 bases, with 12 bases separating them. Germline V gene data show CDR1 as MDHEN and CDR2 as SYDVKM. The CDR3 totals 15 residues. CDR3 region: CASSFFREYKNIQYF. Here the CDR3 DNA reads TGTGCCAGCAGTTTCTTTCGGGAGTACAAAAACATTCAGTACTTC.

The J gene is TRBJ1-2, the V gene TRBV28; 9 bases align to TRBD1. V gave up 3 bases and J gave up 0 bases; unmatched junction bases: 17. This CDR3 region has 20 residues. Germline loops: CDR1 MDHEN, CDR2 SYDVKM. As DNA, the CDR3 is TGTGCCAGCAGTTTGGGGCCCCGCCCGGGACAGGGAGTCCCTAACTATGGCTACACCTTC. Translated: CASSLGPRPGQGVPNYGYTF.

The genes are TRBV29-1 and TRBJ2-7; D is undetermined. V lost 3 bases and J 9 bases, leaving 12 bases between the germline ends. This CDR3 has 11 residues. The germline V gene encodes CDR1 SQVTM and CDR2 ANQGSEA. The CDR3: CSVERPSGQYF. Written as DNA, the CDR3 is TGCAGCGTTGAGAGGCCATCCGGGCAGTACTTC.

Points on this clone: Mismatch with germline at one junction end may stem from a read error. The chain uses TRBV7-7 and TRBJ2-5; perhaps TRBD1 as D (6 bases). The CDR3 extends over 14 amino acids. Germline V gene data show CDR1 as SSHAT and CDR2 as FNYEAQ (reference sequence). The CDR3 is CASSLSGVQETQYF. In nucleotides, the CDR3 is TGTGCTAGCAGCTTGTCAGGGGTTCAAGAGACCCAGTACTTC.

The V and J genes are TRBV5-1 and TRBJ1-5; 9 bases map to TRBD1. V lost 4 bases and J lost 8; bases outside the gene matches: 7. In germline, CDR1 is SGHRS, CDR2 YFSETQ. The CDR3 extends over 14 amino acids. CDR3 region: CASSPGQGREPQHF. For the CDR3, the DNA is TGCGCCAGCAGCCCAGGACAGGGGCGGGAGCCCCAGCATTTT.

This chain joins TRBV3-1 (or the pseudogene TRBV3-2) and TRBJ1-1; a weak D match, TRBD1 (6 bases). V lost 0 bases to trimming and J lost 4 bases, with 12 bases between them. The germline V gene has CDR1 LGHDT and CDR2 YNNKEL (reference sequence). The CDR3 loop spans 15 amino acids. CDR3: CASSQDQGGRTEAFF. The CDR3 nucleotides are TGTGCCAGCAGCCAAGACCAAGGGGGTCGCACTGAAGCTTTCTTT.

This chain uses TRBV5-4 with TRBJ2-2, with TRBD1 matching over 8 bases. V shed 4 bases, J shed 4 bases, and the junction held 12 bases outside the gene matches. Germline CDR1 reads SGHNT; CDR2 reads YYREEE (reference sequence). There are 17 residues in the CDR3. The CDR3 DNA is TGTGCCAGCAGCCCGGACCGACAGGGGCGACCCACCGGGGAGCTGTTTTTT. Translating it yields CASSPDRQGRPTGELFF.

V and J are TRBV4-3 and TRBJ2-1; 9 nucleotides match TRBD2. This CDR3 is 13 amino acids long. With 8 bases clipped from V and 10 bases from J, the junction kept 9 bases outside the gene matches. Germline CDR1 is LGHNA and CDR2 is YSLEER. The CDR3 nucleotides are TGCGCCAGCTCGTATAGCGGGAGCTCGGAGCAGTTCTTC. It codes for CASSYSGSSEQFF.

The gene calls are TRBV7-2 and TRBJ2-2; D possibly corresponds to TRBD1 (5 bases). CDR1 and CDR2 (germline): SGHTA, FQGNSA. The CDR3 is 15 residues long. Trimming removed 1 base at V and 6 bases at J, with 12 bases between. CDR3 bases: TGTGCCAGCAGCTTAGGATCAGGGTGGGCCGGGGAGCTGTTTTTT. It specifies CASSLGSGWAGELFF.

J is TRBJ1-3 and V is TRBV5-1; D gene ambiguous. The germline CDR1 and CDR2 sequences are SGHRS and YFSETQ. V shed 1 base and J shed 0 bases, with 11 bases lying between them. The CDR3 has 16 residues. CDR3 loop: CASSLSSGNSGNTIYF. The CDR3 region has the DNA TGCGCCAGCAGCTTGTCGTCAGGAAACTCTGGAAACACCATATATTTT.

This chain connects TRBV11-2 to TRBJ2-4; a possible D gene is TRBD1 (6 bases). Trimming took off 4 bases at V and 3 bases at J, with 13 bases between the two ends. Germline values: CDR1 SGHAT, CDR2 FQNNGV. The CDR3 length is 15 residues. The DNA of the CDR3 is TGTGCCAGCAGCTCCCTCAGGGGAAGCAAAAACATTCAGTACTTC. Its protein product is CASSSLRGSKNIQYF.

This clone was seen a single time. The chain links TRBV5-1 to TRBJ1-4; no firm D call. Germline V CDR1 and CDR2: SGHRS, YFSETQ. V was pared by 0 bases and J by 4 bases, with 10 bases between. The length of the CDR3 is 15 residues. The CDR3 DNA reads as TGCGCCAGCAGCTTGGCAGGAGGAAATAATGAAAAACTGTTTTTT. Amino acids: CASSLAGGNNEKLFF.

The chain recombines TRBV28 with TRBJ2-7, with a weak D call TRBD2 (5 bases). CDR3 length: 15 amino acids. CDR1 MDHEN and CDR2 SYDVKM come from the germline V gene. Trimming shortened V by 5 bases and J by 0 bases, and 14 bases separated the two germline ends. In DNA, the CDR3 is TGTGCCAGCAGTGTGAATTGGGGAGCCTCCTACGAGCAGTACTTC. Residues: CASSVNWGASYEQYF.

The J gene is TRBJ2-7, the V gene TRBV9; D not resolved. This CDR3 comprises 14 residues. In germline, CDR1 is SGDLS, CDR2 YYNGEE. The V end lost 0 bases, the J end lost 2 bases, and 9 bases lay between the germline ends. The CDR3: CASSVVPGAYEQYF. CDR3 sequence (DNA): TGTGCCAGCAGCGTAGTACCAGGCGCCTACGAGCAGTACTTC.

The rearrangement joins TRBV7-7 to TRBJ2-1; 7 nucleotides match TRBD1. Germline CDR1 SSHAT, CDR2 FNYEAQ (reference sequence). The CDR3 is 18 residues long. The V gene end was trimmed by 5 bases and the J gene end by 1 base; junction bases not matched to a gene: 14. The chain's CDR3 is CASSDRDRVVVSYNEQFF. CDR3 nucleotide sequence: TGTGCCAGCAGCGACCGGGACAGAGTGGTGGTGTCCTACAATGAGCAGTTCTTC.

A few counts support this clone. The V gene is TRBV5-6, the J gene TRBJ2-2; 9 bases match TRBD1. The CDR3 contains 18 residues. CDR1 is SGHDT, CDR2 YYEEEE, per germline. V was pared by 5 bases and J by 6 bases, with 17 bases of the junction left unmatched. CDR3 DNA sequence: TGTGCCAGCAGTCCCTTGAGACAGGGGGATACTCGGGCCGGGGAGCTGTTTTTT. Protein product: CASSPLRQGDTRAGELFF.

The chain carries TRBV27 and TRBJ1-3; D unresolved. V lost 2 bases, J lost 0 bases, and 5 bases lay in between. This CDR3 spans 14 amino acids. Germline loops: CDR1 MNHEY, CDR2 SMNVEV (reference sequence). The CDR3 protein is CASSLGGSGNTIYF. Written as DNA, the CDR3 is TGTGCCAGCAGTTTAGGAGGCTCTGGAAACACCATATATTTT.

The genes are TRBV7-9 and TRBJ2-7; the match to TRBD2 covers 8 bases. V was clipped by 2 bases and J by 2 bases; unmatched bases: 8. Germline lookup yields CDR1 SEHNR and CDR2 FQNEAQ (reference sequence). The CDR3 spans 16 residues. The CDR3 sequence: CASSLIGSGSPYEQYF. The CDR3 DNA reads as TGTGCCAGCAGCTTAATAGGGAGCGGGAGTCCCTACGAGCAGTACTTC.

The chain couples TRBV27 to TRBJ1-1, with D possibly TRBD1 on 6 matching bases. Trimming took off 6 bases at V and 3 bases at J, with 17 bases between the two ends. This CDR3 is 15 amino acids long. Looked up from germline, CDR1 is MNHEY and CDR2 is SMNVEV (reference sequence). CDR3: CASRWRGNVYTEAFF. CDR3 in DNA: TGTGCCAGCAGGTGGAGGGGGAATGTTTACACTGAAGCTTTCTTT.

This clone was seen only once. This chain uses TRBV27 with TRBJ2-3, with D perhaps TRBD1 or TRBD2 (5 bases each). Per germline, CDR1 MNHEY and CDR2 SMNVEV (reference sequence). The CDR3 has 14 amino acids. Trimming left V 5 bases short and J 6 bases short, with 15 bases between. The CDR3 region has the DNA TGTGCCAGCAGTCTAACTCCTTGGGGGGATACGCAGTATTTT. It specifies CASSLTPWGDTQYF.

V gene TRBV7-2 combines with J gene TRBJ2-1; the D gene could be TRBD1 or TRBD2 (5 bases each). V lost 2 bases, J lost 5 bases, and 13 bases lay in between. Germline CDR1 is SGHTA and CDR2 is FQGNSA. The CDR3 has 15 residues. DNA of the CDR3: TGTGCCAGCAGCTTAACCCGGGACGGTCACAATGAGCAGTTCTTC. It yields the protein CASSLTRDGHNEQFF. Complete variable domain (other parts from reference TRBV7-2 and TRBJ2-1): GAGVSQSPSNKVTEKGKDVELRCDPISGHTALYWYRQSLGQGLEFLIYFQGNSAPDKSGLPSDRFSAERTGGSVSTLTIQRTQQEDSAVYLCASSLTRDGHNEQFFGPGTRLTVL.

The gene calls are TRBV15 and TRBJ1-3; TRBD1 agrees at 7 bases. The CDR3 contains 18 residues. With V trimmed by 5 bases and J by 4 bases, 17 bases remained unmatched. The V gene's germline CDR1 is LNHNV and CDR2 YYDKDF (reference sequence). CDR3 sequence reads: CATSAPGGQPGSGNTIYF. CDR3 coding DNA: TGTGCCACCAGCGCCCCGGGGGGACAGCCCGGGTCCGGAAACACCATATATTTT. Together with reference TRBV15 and TRBJ1-3, the CDR3 gives the full variable domain: DAMVIQNPRYQVTQFGKPVTLSCSQTLNHNVMYWYQQKSSQAPKLLFHYYDKDFNNEADTPDNFQSRRPNTSFCFLDIRSPGLGDTAMYLCATSAPGGQPGSGNTIYFGEGSWLTVV.

This chain joins TRBV18 and TRBJ1-4; D call uncertain. Germline V gives CDR1 KGHSH, CDR2 LQKENI. V lost 0 bases and J 8 bases, leaving 10 bases between the germline ends. The CDR3 consists of 14 residues. CDR3 sequence reads: CASSPPSSREKLFF. Here the CDR3 DNA reads TGTGCCAGCTCACCACCATCCTCCAGGGAAAAACTGTTTTTT. Looking up the rest from reference TRBV18 and TRBJ1-4 gives the full variable domain: NAGVMQNPRHLVRRRGQEARLRCSPMKGHSHVYWYRQLPEEGLKFMVYLQKENIIDESGMPKERFSAEFPKEGPSILRIQQVVRGDSAAYFCASSPPSSREKLFFGSGTQLSVL.

This clone was seen once. The chain has TRBV9 and TRBJ2-7; D gene unclear. Trimming shortened V by 0 bases and J by 4 bases, and 8 bases separated the two germline ends. Germline V gives CDR1 SGDLS, CDR2 YYNGEE. The CDR3 is made up of 13 amino acids. In DNA form, the CDR3 reads TGTGCCAGCAGCGTAGGCGATAGTTACGAGCAGTACTTC. Its protein is CASSVGDSYEQYF.

V and J are TRBV5-1 and TRBJ2-7; 7 bases are a match to TRBD1. Looked up from germline, CDR1 is SGHRS and CDR2 is YFSETQ. The CDR3 spans 15 residues. Trimming removed 2 bases from V and 5 bases from J; junction bases left unmatched: 10. The CDR3 loop reads CASSLLRQGSNEQYF. The CDR3 region has the DNA TGCGCCAGCAGCTTATTAAGACAGGGTAGCAACGAGCAGTACTTC.